These T cell receptor beta chains were read from a single sample in a study of blood T cells in healthy people across ages. TCRdb reprocessed the 5' RACE reads via MiXCR and lists one record per CDR3 protein. Found here are fewer than 2,000,000 distinct CDR3 sequences, roughly 32% of them singletons; the top ten hold about 11%. Material: blood. The receptor source for this set is a young woman in good health. The CDR3 runs from the conserved cysteine through the conserved F or W. A D gene is named only where the DNA matches it firmly. Only some rows state a clone size, as once, few, many or a class for expanded clones.

j_call	v_call	clone_size	d_call	cdr3_nt	cdr3_aa
TRBJ2-1	TRBV6-6	many	.	TGTGCCAGCAGTTACATTAGGTTGGATGAGCAGTTCTTC	CASSYIRLDEQFF
TRBJ1-2	TRBV6-5	.	.	TGTGCCAGCAGTTCCTCTCCCAAGGACTATGGCTACACCTTC	CASSSSPKDYGYTF
TRBJ2-6	TRBV12-3/TRBV12-4	few	.	TGTGCCAGCAGCCCAGTCAGTTTTCGGGCCAACGTCCTGACTTTC	CASSPVSFRANVLTF
TRBJ2-3	TRBV5-1	few	TRBD1	TGCGCCAGCAGCTTAATGCCGGGACAGGGGACGGATACGCAGTATTTT	CASSLMPGQGTDTQYF
TRBJ2-3	TRBV28	.	.	TGTGCCAGCAGCCGCCGGGCCCCCGGGACGCAGTATTTT	CASSRRAPGTQYF
TRBJ1-1	TRBV20-1	.	.	TGCAGTGCAAAGGGCCCCGGAGCTTTCTTT	CSAKGPGAFF
TRBJ2-1	TRBV20-1	few	TRBD2	TGCAGTGCTCCGAGAGGAGGGCTAGCGGACCTCACCTACAATGAGCAGTTCTTC	CSAPRGGLADLTYNEQFF
TRBJ2-3	TRBV6-1	few	.	TGTGCCAGCATCCGGGACCGCCGCACAGATACGCAGTATTTT	CASIRDRRTDTQYF
TRBJ1-2	TRBV12-3/TRBV12-4	.	.	TGTGCCAGCAGTTTAGGGCCCCTAACAGGGTCCGCTAACTATGGCTACACCTTC	CASSLGPLTGSANYGYTF
TRBJ1-1	TRBV7-9	.	.	TGTGCCAGCAGCTTATGGGACGGGAACACTGAAGCTTTCTTT	CASSLWDGNTEAFF
TRBJ2-7	TRBV30	.	TRBD1	TGTGCCTGGAGGAGCGACAGGGAACAGCAGTACTTC	CAWRSDREQQYF
TRBJ2-7	TRBV5-1	.	.	TGCGCCAGCAGCCGGAGAGGGGGGGCCCTAGGCGAGCAGTACTTC	CASSRRGGALGEQYF
TRBJ2-4	TRBV6-1	.	TRBD2	TGTGCCAGCAGTGAAGCCGGAGGACTAGCGGGAGGGCCGGGGGCCAAAAACATTCAGTACTTC	CASSEAGGLAGGPGAKNIQYF
TRBJ2-3	TRBV7-3	few	TRBD2	TGTGCCAGCAGCTTGATTTCTGTAGCGGGGGACACAGATACGCAGTATTTT	CASSLISVAGDTDTQYF
TRBJ1-1	TRBV29-1	few	.	TGCAGCGTTGCACCGACGAACACTGAAGCTTTCTTT	CSVAPTNTEAFF
TRBJ1-2	TRBV18	.	.	TGTGCCAGCTCACCCGGGGGACACTTGGACTATGGCTACACCTTC	CASSPGGHLDYGYTF
TRBJ1-1	TRBV27	.	.	TGTGCCAGCAGTTTGCAGGGTTTTAGGACTGAAGCTTTCTTT	CASSLQGFRTEAFF
TRBJ2-5	TRBV3-1	.	.	TGTGCCAGCACCAATAGGGGCTCGGGGACCCAGTACTTC	CASTNRGSGTQYF
TRBJ2-1	TRBV9	.	.	TGTGCCAGCAGCGCCCAGGAGGGCGAGCAGTTCTTC	CASSAQEGEQFF
TRBJ1-5	TRBV12-3/TRBV12-4	.	.	TGTGCCAGCACCCTGGCGGGGGCGGCTCAGCCCCAGCATTTT	CASTLAGAAQPQHF
TRBJ1-1	TRBV18	.	.	TGTGCCAGCTCACCACCGCAGATAAGCACTGAAGCTTTCTTT	CASSPPQISTEAFF
TRBJ1-1	TRBV12-3/TRBV12-4	.	TRBD1	TGTGCCAGCAGAGATTATCCGGGACAGGGGGCAACTGAAGCTTTCTTT	CASRDYPGQGATEAFF
TRBJ2-5	TRBV5-1	.	.	TGCGCCAGTACAGCCGACAGAGTACAAGAGACCCAGTACTTC	CASTADRVQETQYF
TRBJ1-2	TRBV29-1	few	TRBD1	TGCAGCGTTCTTTCGTCAGACAGGGGGCTTGTCGATGGCTACACCTTC	CSVLSSDRGLVDGYTF
TRBJ2-4	TRBV7-9	many	TRBD2	TGTGCCAGCAGCCCCGGTGGGAGGGGGTACTTC	CASSPGGRGYF